Following are 10 T cell receptor beta chains from one sample sequenced in a study of vaccination effects on CD4 cells after COVID-19. Antigen specificity for these receptors is unknown. Researchers isolated CD4+ T cells once about eleven days of culture had elapsed. Every participant took two doses of the BNT162b2 or mRNA-1273 vaccine. Produced via immunoSEQ multiplex PCR; TCRdb's table is partial and in-frame only. The table has around 47,000 clones, over 60% seen once. This specimen was CD4+ T cells from PBMCs cultured without peptide, taken after COVID-19 vaccination. The receptors originated from a human donor who received a COVID-19 vaccine.

The chain links TRBV29-1 to TRBJ2-6; TRBD1 matches 8 bases. V shed 6 bases and J 4 bases; nucleotides not matched to a gene: 17. The CDR3 extends over 18 amino acids. Germline assignment: CDR1 SQVTM and CDR2 ANQGSEA. The CDR3 DNA is TGCAGCGTGCTCGACGACGGGACAGGTGCTTCAGGGGCCAACGTCCTGACTTTC. This codes for CSVLDDGTGASGANVLTF.

This clone has a single count. V usage is TRBV4-1 and J usage is TRBJ2-7, with TRBD2 as a possible D gene (6 bases). Germline assignment: CDR1 MGHRA and CDR2 YSYEKL. The CDR3 consists of 14 residues. V lost 0 bases to trimming and J lost 3 bases, with 9 bases between them. CDR3 coding DNA: TGCGCCAGCAGCCAAGAAAGGGACTTCTACGAGCAGTACTTC. It translates to CASSQERDFYEQYF.

The chain carries TRBV5-1 and TRBJ2-3, with TRBD1 matching over 10 bases. The CDR3 loop spans 16 amino acids. The V gene's germline CDR1 is SGHRS and CDR2 YFSETQ. V dropped 4 bases and J dropped 1; count of bases not matched to a gene: 6. CDR3 protein: CASSPVGTGGTDTQYF. CDR3 nucleotide sequence: TGCGCCAGCAGCCCCGTGGGGACAGGGGGCACAGATACGCAGTATTTT.

The count of this clone is one. The V call is TRBV29-1, the J call TRBJ2-3; 13 bases fit TRBD2. Trimming at V came to 7 bases and at J to 5 bases, leaving 6 bases not matched to a gene. The CDR3 sequence is 14 residues long. Per the germline V gene, CDR1 is SQVTM and CDR2 is ANQGSEA. This CDR3 is CSATSGGDGDTQYF. The CDR3 region has the DNA TGCAGCGCAACTAGCGGGGGGGATGGAGATACGCAGTATTTT.

The chain is built from TRBV7-2 and TRBJ1-2; 9 bases agree with TRBD1. CDR1 is SGHTA, CDR2 FQGNSA, per germline. V lost 6 bases to trimming and J lost 5 bases; unmatched junction nucleotides: 4. The CDR3 extends over 13 amino acids. This chain's CDR3 is CASRDRGGYGYTF. For the CDR3, the DNA is TGTGCCAGCAGGGACAGGGGAGGGTATGGCTACACCTTC.

The chain links TRBV3-1 (or the pseudogene TRBV3-2) to TRBJ2-1; 11 positions agree with TRBD2. Germline V gene data show CDR1 as LGHDT and CDR2 as YNNKEL (reference sequence). The CDR3 spans 17 residues. The J segment lost 5 bases and the V segment lost 1 base, leaving 7 bases of the junction unmatched. CDR3 amino acids: CASSQALSGRADNEQFF. The CDR3 DNA is TGTGCCAGCAGCCAAGCTCTTAGCGGGAGGGCAGACAATGAGCAGTTCTTC.

V gene TRBV3-1 (or the pseudogene TRBV3-2) combines with J gene TRBJ1-4; D remains ambiguous. This CDR3 contains 14 residues. The V end was cut by 4 bases, the J end by 8 bases, with 14 bases between. Germline loops: CDR1 LGHDT, CDR2 YNNKEL (reference sequence). The CDR3 loop is CASSRGGIGEKLFF. The CDR3 DNA follows: TGTGCCAGCAGCCGGGGAGGGATCGGGGAAAAACTGTTTTTT.

The chain joins TRBV7-2 to TRBJ1-2; the D gene is possibly TRBD1 (6 bases). Germline CDR1 and CDR2: SGHTA and FQGNSA. V was shortened by 5 bases and J by 4 bases, with 14 bases between the two germline ends. The length of the CDR3 is 14 residues. CDR3 coding DNA: TGTGCCAGCAGCAGCAGGGGTGGGGGCTATGGCTACACCTTC. It encodes CASSSRGGGYGYTF. The whole variable domain, remainder taken from reference TRBV7-2 and TRBJ1-2, is GAGVSQSPSNKVTEKGKDVELRCDPISGHTALYWYRQSLGQGLEFLIYFQGNSAPDKSGLPSDRFSAERTGGSVSTLTIQRTQQEDSAVYLCASSSRGGGYGYTFGSGTRLTVV.

This clone occurred a few times. The J gene is TRBJ1-6, the V gene TRBV7-2; D unclear. The CDR3 sequence is 14 residues long. Trimming removed 1 base at V and 5 bases at J, with 6 bases between. Per the germline V gene, CDR1 is SGHTA and CDR2 is FQGNSA. CDR3 nucleotides: TGTGCCAGCAGCTTAGACAGCAATAATTCACCCCTCCACTTT. Its protein product is CASSLDSNNSPLHF.

This clone has just a few counts. This chain joins TRBV9 and TRBJ1-1, with D possibly being TRBD1 (5 bases). The germline CDR1 and CDR2 sequences are SGDLS and YYNGEE. This CDR3 is built from 16 residues. The V end lost 0 bases, the J end lost 0 bases, and 12 bases lay between the germline ends. The CDR3 nucleotides read TGTGCCAGCAGCGTAGATGCCGGGACGGTGAACACTGAAGCTTTCTTT. Translating gives CASSVDAGTVNTEAFF.